The rows below give T cell receptor beta chains drawn from one sample of a study of cytomegalovirus exposure and HLA in healthy donors. Generated by immunoSEQ multiplex PCR, the TCRdb table keeps only in-frame clones and is missing some. The sample includes 130,000 or so clones, over 80% of them seen just once. The sample taken for sequencing was PBMCs. Receptors were obtained from a woman in her 30s in good health and CMV-seropositive. Both conserved end residues are part of each CDR3. Each record gives: J gene, clone size, V gene, CDR3 length, D gene, CDR3 DNA, CDR3 protein. The D gene is left open where the match is weak. Clone size is not always given. Where it is, it says once, few, many or a class for expanded clones.

J: TRBJ2-1
size: few
V: TRBV7-3
length: 14
D: .
DNA: TGTGCCAGCAGCTTGGCAGGCTCCTACAATGAGCAGTTCTTC
CDR3: CASSLAGSYNEQFF

J: TRBJ1-1
size: .
V: TRBV6-5
length: 14
D: .
DNA: TGTGCCAGCAGTTCAAACAGGGTTAACACTGAAGCTTTCTTT
CDR3: CASSSNRVNTEAFF

J: TRBJ1-1
size: once
V: TRBV5-6
length: 14
D: TRBD1
DNA: TGTGCCAGCAGCCCTGTGACAGGGGAGACTGAAGCTTTCTTT
CDR3: CASSPVTGETEAFF

J: TRBJ1-1
size: .
V: TRBV11-2
length: 13
D: .
DNA: TGTGCCAGCAGCTTAGATATCGGTATCCGAGCTTTCTTT
CDR3: CASSLDIGIRAFF

J: TRBJ1-1
size: .
V: TRBV1
length: 13
D: .
DNA: TGCACCAGCAGCCAAGCCGGGGGAACTGAAGCTTTCTTT
CDR3: CTSSQAGGTEAFF

J: TRBJ2-1
size: .
V: TRBV7-9
length: 16
D: TRBD2
DNA: TGTGCCAGCAGCTTAGAACTAGCGGTGATTTACAATGAGCAGTTCTTC
CDR3: CASSLELAVIYNEQFF

J: TRBJ2-7
size: .
V: TRBV5-6
length: 14
D: .
DNA: TGTGCCAGCAGCGTAGTACTCAGGGCCCACGAGCAGTACTTC
CDR3: CASSVVLRAHEQYF

J: TRBJ2-1
size: .
V: TRBV9
length: 13
D: .
DNA: TGTGCCAGCAGCGTTACGGGAGTTAGTGAGCAGTTCTTC
CDR3: CASSVTGVSEQFF

J: TRBJ2-7
size: .
V: TRBV28
length: 14
D: TRBD2
DNA: TGTGCCAGCAACTTAGCGGGGGGGCCCTACGAGCAGTACTTC
CDR3: CASNLAGGPYEQYF

J: TRBJ1-5
size: .
V: TRBV2
length: 15
D: TRBD1
DNA: TGTGCCACGAGACAGGGACGAGGTAGCAATCAGCCCCAGCATTTT
CDR3: CATRQGRGSNQPQHF

J: TRBJ1-6
size: .
V: TRBV28
length: 14
D: .
DNA: TGTGCCAGTCGGGACTTTCTGCGGAATTCACCCCTCCACTTT
CDR3: CASRDFLRNSPLHF

J: TRBJ2-7
size: .
V: TRBV4-1
length: 16
D: TRBD1
DNA: TGCGCCAGCAGCCAAGCCCACGCCGGGACAGGGTACGAGCAGTACTTC
CDR3: CASSQAHAGTGYEQYF

J: TRBJ2-1
size: .
V: TRBV7-8
length: 14
D: TRBD2
DNA: TGTGCCAGCAGCTTAGGCCTAGCGGGACCCGAGCAGTTCTTC
CDR3: CASSLGLAGPEQFF

J: TRBJ2-3
size: .
V: TRBV4-2
length: 16
D: TRBD2
DNA: TGTGCCAGCAGCCAGGATGCTGGACTAGCTACAGATACGCAGTATTTT
CDR3: CASSQDAGLATDTQYF

J: TRBJ2-3
size: .
V: TRBV11-2
length: 14
D: .
DNA: TGTGCCAGCAGCTTAGGCGATAGCCTCGATACGCAGTATTTT
CDR3: CASSLGDSLDTQYF

J: TRBJ2-2
size: few
V: TRBV11-2
length: 18
D: TRBD2
DNA: TGTGCCAGCAGCGGCCCGGGCGGGGGGCCCGGGGACACCGGGGAGCTGTTTTTT
CDR3: CASSGPGGGPGDTGELFF

J: TRBJ2-3
size: .
V: TRBV14
length: 12
D: .
DNA: TGTGCCAGCAGCCCACAGGGAGTTACGCAGTATTTT
CDR3: CASSPQGVTQYF

J: TRBJ2-1
size: once
V: TRBV18
length: 16
D: TRBD2
DNA: TGTGCCAGCTCACTAAGGACTAGCGGGGGATACAATGAGCAGTTCTTC
CDR3: CASSLRTSGGYNEQFF

J: TRBJ1-6
size: .
V: TRBV10-2
length: 14
D: .
DNA: TGCGCCAGCGTTGGGGCAGGGAATAATTCACCCCTCCACTTT
CDR3: CASVGAGNNSPLHF

J: TRBJ2-1
size: .
V: TRBV14
length: 14
D: .
DNA: TGTGCCAGCAGCCCAGGCCCAGGGGGGAATGAGCAGTTCTTC
CDR3: CASSPGPGGNEQFF

J: TRBJ2-5
size: .
V: TRBV5-8
length: 15
D: TRBD1
DNA: TGTGCCAGCAGAACAGGGACAGGGGGGGAGGAGACCCAGTACTTC
CDR3: CASRTGTGGEETQYF

J: TRBJ1-5
size: .
V: TRBV6-6
length: 15
D: .
DNA: TGTGCCAGCAGTTACATCGACAGTCCCAATCAGCCCCAGCATTTT
CDR3: CASSYIDSPNQPQHF

J: TRBJ1-5
size: .
V: TRBV18
length: 15
D: .
DNA: TGTGCCAGCTCACCAGGGAGGGCGAGCAATCAGCCCCAGCATTTT
CDR3: CASSPGRASNQPQHF

J: TRBJ1-4
size: .
V: TRBV13
length: 14
D: .
DNA: TGTGCCAGCAGCCCGACAGGATATAATGAAAAACTGTTTTTT
CDR3: CASSPTGYNEKLFF

J: TRBJ2-1
size: .
V: TRBV11-2
length: 14
D: TRBD2
DNA: TGTGCCAGCAGCGCTAGCGGGGTCTACAATGAGCAGTTCTTC
CDR3: CASSASGVYNEQFF

J: TRBJ2-7
size: .
V: TRBV29-1
length: 16
D: .
DNA: TGCAGCGTTGAAGGAGTAGACGACAGGCCGTCCTACGAGCAGTACTTC
CDR3: CSVEGVDDRPSYEQYF

J: TRBJ2-7
size: .
V: TRBV6-5
length: 14
D: TRBD2
DNA: TGTGCCAGCAGTTACTCGAAGACTAGCGGTGAGCAGTACTTC
CDR3: CASSYSKTSGEQYF

J: TRBJ2-1
size: .
V: TRBV9
length: 14
D: TRBD2
DNA: TGTGCCAGCAGCGCCTCTAGCGGGCTGAATGAGCAGTTCTTC
CDR3: CASSASSGLNEQFF

J: TRBJ2-7
size: .
V: TRBV7-2
length: 15
D: TRBD2
DNA: TGTGCCACGGCCGGTTTCAGCGGGAGTGGGGACGAGCAGTACTTC
CDR3: CATAGFSGSGDEQYF

J: TRBJ2-5
size: .
V: TRBV25-1
length: 16
D: .
DNA: TGTGCCAGCAGTGAATATGGAAAGGGGTCCCAAGAGACCCAGTACTTC
CDR3: CASSEYGKGSQETQYF

J: TRBJ2-3
size: .
V: TRBV7-9
length: 12
D: .
DNA: TGTGCCAGCAGCCCTATAGAAGATACGCAGTATTTT
CDR3: CASSPIEDTQYF

J: TRBJ2-5
size: .
V: TRBV2
length: 12
D: .
DNA: TGTGCCAGCAGCGGGAGCGGAGAGACCCAGTACTTC
CDR3: CASSGSGETQYF

J: TRBJ2-2
size: once
V: TRBV6-1
length: 15
D: TRBD2
DNA: TGTGCCAGCAGTCCTAGCGGGGCGTACATCGGGGAGCTGTTTTTT
CDR3: CASSPSGAYIGELFF

J: TRBJ2-5
size: .
V: TRBV5-8
length: 15
D: .
DNA: TGTGCCAGCAGGTCAATCTTCGGAGGGGCCGAGACCCAGTACTTC
CDR3: CASRSIFGGAETQYF

J: TRBJ2-1
size: .
V: TRBV28
length: 14
D: TRBD2
DNA: TGTGCCAGCAGTTTAAGGGGACTACACAATGAGCAGTTCTTC
CDR3: CASSLRGLHNEQFF